This T cell receptor (beta chain) was identified during a study of identical twins. Regarding the study as a whole: Whereas memory repertoires showed no such difference, abundant cord blood beta clonotypes carried fewer insertions. The conclusions drew on cross-sectional statistical analysis instead of tracking the same donors. In zero-insertion analyses, partial confounding could arise from invariant MAIT and iNKT cells.

With 4 bases removed from V and 4 bases from J, the gap between germline ends came to 14 bases. Germline CDR1 and CDR2: SGHDT and YYEEEE. The CDR3 consists of 14 residues. TCRdb processed the 5' RACE reads anew with MiXCR; each CDR3 protein has one entry. The sample lists about 220,000 distinct CDR3 sequences; about 7.5% were seen once. This clonotype turned up a few times. Antigen unknown. Separately, the same data were catalogued under a study of yellow fever vaccine responses in identical twins.

This chain links TRBV5-6 with TRBJ1-2; D possibly corresponds to TRBD1 (5 bases). The TCR comes from a woman between 18 and 29 years old in good health. The sequenced sample consisted of memory (CD45RO+) T cells sorted from blood. The CDR3 protein is CASSLRQGLYGYTF. The CDR3, as DNA: TGTGCCAGCAGCCTGCGGCAGGGCCTCTATGGCTACACCTTC.